This entry is about one T cell receptor beta chain. The time point was: baseline, week 1 (first vaccination visit). The treatment: pre-vaccination baseline after standard-of-care therapy. The data were produced by immunoSEQ multiplex PCR, yet TCRdb's version contains in-frame clones alone and is incomplete. Found here are some 50,000 clones, roughly 89% of them singletons; the top ten hold 2% to 2.5%. This entry comes from a study of a mutant IDH1 vaccine in newly diagnosed glioma. This CDR3 is 12 amino acids long. Germline V lookup: CDR1 MDHEN, CDR2 SYDVKM. Trimming removed 2 bases from V and 9 bases from J, with 11 bases in between.

The chain has TRBV28 and TRBJ2-7; TRBD1 is a possible D gene (6 bases). The material sequenced was PBMCs, taken from a glioma patient treated with radiotherapy, temozolomide or both. This TCR came from a man aged 35-49 years with glioma. Here the CDR3 DNA reads TGTGCCAGCAGTTTAACAGGGTCCGGGCAGTACTTC. Amino acids: CASSLTGSGQYF.